This T cell receptor beta chain was documented in a study of blood T cell repertoires in COVID-19. At the level of the study: T cells, B-cell-depleted T cells, or PBMCs supplied cDNA or gDNA.

The length of the CDR3 is 12 residues. In the original workflow: How many nucleated cells were present was estimated from reference gene primer amplification. Profiled with immunoSEQ multiplex PCR; TCRdb holds only in-frame clones, not every one. That table furnishes V, J and clone size, whereas the DNA furnished D and trimming. The sample yields about 320,000 clones, about nine tenths seen once. Participants, about 18 to 100 years old, spanned around 25 US areas. Cohorts were based on clinical histories the participants reported. Sample: PBMCs or T cells enriched from blood (not recorded which). This TCR came from a woman in her late teens or twenties who had recovered from COVID-19. This chain connects TRBV21-1 to TRBJ1-2; TRBD1 is taken as the D call from the table, unchecked against the DNA. TRBV21-1 is reported as a pseudogene. The DNA of the CDR3 is TGTGCCAGTCAACAGGGGGACTATGGCTACACCTTC. Protein sequence: CASQQGDYGYTF.